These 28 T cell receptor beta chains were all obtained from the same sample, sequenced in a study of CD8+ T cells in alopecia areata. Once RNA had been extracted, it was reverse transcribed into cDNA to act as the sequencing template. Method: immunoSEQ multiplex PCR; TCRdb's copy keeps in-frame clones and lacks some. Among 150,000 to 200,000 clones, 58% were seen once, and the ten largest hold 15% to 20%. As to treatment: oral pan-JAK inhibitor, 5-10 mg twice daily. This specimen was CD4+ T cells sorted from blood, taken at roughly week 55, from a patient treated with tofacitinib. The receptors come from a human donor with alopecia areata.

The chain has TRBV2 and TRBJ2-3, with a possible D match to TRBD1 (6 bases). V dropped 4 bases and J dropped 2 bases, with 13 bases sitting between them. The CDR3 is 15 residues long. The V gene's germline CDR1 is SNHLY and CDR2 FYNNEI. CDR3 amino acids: CASSAPGHTTDTQYF. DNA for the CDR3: TGTGCCAGCAGTGCCCCGGGACACACCACAGATACGCAGTATTTT.

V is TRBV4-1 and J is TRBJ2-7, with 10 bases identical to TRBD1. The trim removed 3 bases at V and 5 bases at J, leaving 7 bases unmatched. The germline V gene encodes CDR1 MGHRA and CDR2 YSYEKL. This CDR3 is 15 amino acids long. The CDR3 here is CASSQYRDRGDEQYF. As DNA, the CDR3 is TGCGCCAGCAGCCAGTACCGGGACAGGGGCGACGAGCAGTACTTC.

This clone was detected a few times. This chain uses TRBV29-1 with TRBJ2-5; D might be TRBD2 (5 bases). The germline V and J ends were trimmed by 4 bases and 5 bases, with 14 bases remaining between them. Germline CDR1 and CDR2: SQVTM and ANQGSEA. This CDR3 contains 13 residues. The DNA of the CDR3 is TGCAGCGTTGGTGGGCCTCGGAGGGAGACCCAGTACTTC. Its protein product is CSVGGPRRETQYF.

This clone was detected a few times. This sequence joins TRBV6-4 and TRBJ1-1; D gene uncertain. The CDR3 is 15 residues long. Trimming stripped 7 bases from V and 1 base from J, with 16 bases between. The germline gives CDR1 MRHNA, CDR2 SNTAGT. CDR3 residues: CASKIEDATNTEAFF. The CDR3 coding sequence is TGTGCCAGCAAGATTGAGGACGCCACGAACACTGAAGCTTTCTTT.

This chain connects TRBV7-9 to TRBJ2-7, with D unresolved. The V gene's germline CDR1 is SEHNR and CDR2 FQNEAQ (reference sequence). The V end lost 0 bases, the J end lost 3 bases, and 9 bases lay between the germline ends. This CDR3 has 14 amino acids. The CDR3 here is CASSLANPFYEQYF. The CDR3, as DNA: TGTGCCAGCAGCTTAGCCAATCCGTTCTACGAGCAGTACTTC.

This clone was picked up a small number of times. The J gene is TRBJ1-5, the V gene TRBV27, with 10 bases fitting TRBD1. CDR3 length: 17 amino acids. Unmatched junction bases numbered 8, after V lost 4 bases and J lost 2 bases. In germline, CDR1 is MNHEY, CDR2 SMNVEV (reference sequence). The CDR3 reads CASSSRTGGFGNQPQHF. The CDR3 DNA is TGTGCCAGCAGTTCCAGGACAGGGGGATTTGGCAATCAGCCCCAGCATTTT.

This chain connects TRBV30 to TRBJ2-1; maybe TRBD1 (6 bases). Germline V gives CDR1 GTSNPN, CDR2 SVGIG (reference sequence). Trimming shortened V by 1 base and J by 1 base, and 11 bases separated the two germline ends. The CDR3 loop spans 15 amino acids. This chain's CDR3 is CAWSGPGVSYNEQFF. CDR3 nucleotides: TGTGCCTGGAGTGGCCCAGGGGTGTCCTACAATGAGCAGTTCTTC.

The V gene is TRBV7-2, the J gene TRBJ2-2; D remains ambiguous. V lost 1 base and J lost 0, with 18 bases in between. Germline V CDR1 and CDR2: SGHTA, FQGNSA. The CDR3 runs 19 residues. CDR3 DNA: TGTGCCAGCAGCTTAGTAGCTAAGCACGGGCGGTCGAACACCGGGGAGCTGTTTTTT. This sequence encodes CASSLVAKHGRSNTGELFF.

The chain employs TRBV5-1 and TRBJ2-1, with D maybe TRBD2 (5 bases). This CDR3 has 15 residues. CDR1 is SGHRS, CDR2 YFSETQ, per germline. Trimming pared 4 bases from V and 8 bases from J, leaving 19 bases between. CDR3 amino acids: CASSQVLAEGHEQFF. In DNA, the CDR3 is TGCGCCAGCAGCCAAGTGCTAGCTGAGGGCCATGAGCAGTTCTTC.

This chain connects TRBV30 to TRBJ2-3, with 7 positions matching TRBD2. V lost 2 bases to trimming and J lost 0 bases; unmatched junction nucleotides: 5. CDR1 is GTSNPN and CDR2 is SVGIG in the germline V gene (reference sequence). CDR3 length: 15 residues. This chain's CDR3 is CAWSRLALSTDTQYF. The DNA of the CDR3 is TGTGCCTGGAGTCGACTAGCCCTTAGCACAGATACGCAGTATTTT.

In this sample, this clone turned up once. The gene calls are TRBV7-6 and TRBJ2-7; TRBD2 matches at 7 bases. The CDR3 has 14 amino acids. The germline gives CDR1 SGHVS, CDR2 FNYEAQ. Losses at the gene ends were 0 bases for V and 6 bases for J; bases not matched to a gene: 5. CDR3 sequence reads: CASSLAREVGEQYF. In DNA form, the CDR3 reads TGTGCCAGCAGCTTAGCCCGGGAGGTTGGCGAGCAGTACTTC.

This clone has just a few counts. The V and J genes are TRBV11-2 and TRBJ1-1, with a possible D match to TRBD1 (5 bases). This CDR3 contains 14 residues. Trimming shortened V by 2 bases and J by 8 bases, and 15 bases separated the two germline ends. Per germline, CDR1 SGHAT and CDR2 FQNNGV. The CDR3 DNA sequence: TGTGCCAGCAGCTTAAGTGGGGGGTCCCGCGAAGCTTTCTTT. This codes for CASSLSGGSREAFF.

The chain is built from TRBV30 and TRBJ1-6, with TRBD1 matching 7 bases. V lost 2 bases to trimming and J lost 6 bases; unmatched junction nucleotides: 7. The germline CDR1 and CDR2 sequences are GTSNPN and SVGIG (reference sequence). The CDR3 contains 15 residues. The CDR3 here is CAWSYGTVSNSPLHF. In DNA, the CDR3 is TGTGCCTGGAGTTACGGGACAGTATCTAATTCACCCCTCCACTTT.

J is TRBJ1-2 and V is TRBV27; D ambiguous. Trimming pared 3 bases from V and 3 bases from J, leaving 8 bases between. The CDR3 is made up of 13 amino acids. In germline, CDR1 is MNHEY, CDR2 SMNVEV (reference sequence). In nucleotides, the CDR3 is TGTGCCAGCAGTTTCCTCCCGGACTATGGCTACACCTTC. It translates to CASSFLPDYGYTF.

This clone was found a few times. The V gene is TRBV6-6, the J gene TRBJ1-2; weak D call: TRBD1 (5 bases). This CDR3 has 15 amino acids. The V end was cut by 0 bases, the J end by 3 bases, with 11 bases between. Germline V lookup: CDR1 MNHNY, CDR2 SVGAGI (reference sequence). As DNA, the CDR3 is TGTGCCAGCAGTTACTCGAAGTCGGGGGACTATGGCTACACCTTC. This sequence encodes CASSYSKSGDYGYTF.

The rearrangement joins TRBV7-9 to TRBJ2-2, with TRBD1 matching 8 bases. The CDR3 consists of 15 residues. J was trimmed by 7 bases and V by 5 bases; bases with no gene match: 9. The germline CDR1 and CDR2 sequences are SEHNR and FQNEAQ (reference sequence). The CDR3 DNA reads TGTGCCAGCAGCCCCCGGACAGGGAGGAACGGGGAGCTGTTTTTT. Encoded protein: CASSPRTGRNGELFF.

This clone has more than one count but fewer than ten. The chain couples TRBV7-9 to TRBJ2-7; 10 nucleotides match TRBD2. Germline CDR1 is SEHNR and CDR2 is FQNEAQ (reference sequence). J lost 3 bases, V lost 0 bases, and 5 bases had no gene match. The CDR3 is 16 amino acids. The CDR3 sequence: CASSLALAGGVYEQYF. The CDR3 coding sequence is TGTGCCAGCAGCTTAGCGTTAGCGGGGGGCGTCTACGAGCAGTACTTC.

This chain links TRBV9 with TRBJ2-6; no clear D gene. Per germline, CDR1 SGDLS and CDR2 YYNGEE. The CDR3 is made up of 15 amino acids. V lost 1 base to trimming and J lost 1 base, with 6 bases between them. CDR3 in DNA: TGTGCCAGCAGCGTACTCGGGTCTGGGGCCAACGTCCTGACTTTC. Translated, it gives CASSVLGSGANVLTF.

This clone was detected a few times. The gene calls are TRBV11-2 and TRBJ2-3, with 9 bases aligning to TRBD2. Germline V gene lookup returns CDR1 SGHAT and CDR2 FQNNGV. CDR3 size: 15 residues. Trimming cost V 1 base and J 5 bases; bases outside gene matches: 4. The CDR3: CASSLAAGGVDTQYF. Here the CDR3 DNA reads TGTGCCAGCAGCTTAGCGGCGGGGGGGGTAGATACGCAGTATTTT.

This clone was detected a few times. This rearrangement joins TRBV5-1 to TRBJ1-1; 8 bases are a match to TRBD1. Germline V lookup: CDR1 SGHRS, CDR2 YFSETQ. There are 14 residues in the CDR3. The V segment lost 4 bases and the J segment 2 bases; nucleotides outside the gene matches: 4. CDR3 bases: TGCGCCAGCAGCGGGACAGGTCTTAACACTGAAGCTTTCTTT. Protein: CASSGTGLNTEAFF.

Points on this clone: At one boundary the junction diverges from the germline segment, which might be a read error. The DNA of the CDR3 is TGTGCTAGCAGTTACACTAGCGGAAATGAGCAGTTCTTC. The encoded protein is CASSYTSGNEQFF. This chain joins TRBV7-7 and TRBJ2-1, with 8 bases lining up with TRBD2. Germline lookup yields CDR1 SSHAT and CDR2 FNYEAQ (reference sequence). The length of the CDR3 is 13 residues.

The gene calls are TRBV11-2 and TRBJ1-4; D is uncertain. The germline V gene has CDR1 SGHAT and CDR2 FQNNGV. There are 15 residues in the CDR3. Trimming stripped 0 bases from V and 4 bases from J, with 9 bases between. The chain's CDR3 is CASSLDERDNEKLFF. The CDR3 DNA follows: TGTGCCAGCAGCTTAGACGAGAGAGATAATGAAAAACTGTTTTTT.

The CDR3 sequence: CASSQPGQGESPLHF. The CDR3 coding sequence is TGCGCCAGCAGCCAACCCGGACAGGGAGAGTCACCCCTCCACTTT. The chain recombines TRBV4-1 with TRBJ1-6; 8 bases are shared with TRBD1. Germline CDR1 MGHRA, CDR2 YSYEKL. CDR3 size: 15 residues. V shed 2 bases, J shed 10 bases, and the junction held 7 bases outside the gene matches.

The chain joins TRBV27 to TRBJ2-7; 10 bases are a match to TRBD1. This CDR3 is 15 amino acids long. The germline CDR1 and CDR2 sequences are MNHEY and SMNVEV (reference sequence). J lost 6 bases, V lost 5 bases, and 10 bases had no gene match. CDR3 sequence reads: CASSPLLGTGVEQYF. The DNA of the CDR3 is TGTGCCAGCAGTCCGCTCCTCGGGACAGGGGTCGAGCAGTACTTC.

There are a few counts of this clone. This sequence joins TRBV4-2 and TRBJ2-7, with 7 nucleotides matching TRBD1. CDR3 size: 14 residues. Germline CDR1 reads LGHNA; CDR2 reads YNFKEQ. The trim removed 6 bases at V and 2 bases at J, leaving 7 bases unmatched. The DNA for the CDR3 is TGTGCCAGCAGATCCGGACAGGAAACCTACGAGCAGTACTTC. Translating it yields CASRSGQETYEQYF.

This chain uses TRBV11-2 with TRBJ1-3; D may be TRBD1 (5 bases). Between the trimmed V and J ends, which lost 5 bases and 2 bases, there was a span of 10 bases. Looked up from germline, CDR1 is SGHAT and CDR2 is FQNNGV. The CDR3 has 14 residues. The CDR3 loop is CASSLRGAGNTIYF. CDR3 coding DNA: TGTGCCAGCAGCCTGCGGGGGGCTGGAAACACCATATATTTT. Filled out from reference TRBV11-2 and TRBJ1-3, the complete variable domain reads EAGVAQSPRYKIIEKRQSVAFWCNPISGHATLYWYQQILGQGPKLLIQFQNNGVVDDSQLPKDRFSAERLKGVDSTLKIQPAKLEDSAVYLCASSLRGAGNTIYFGEGSWLTVV.

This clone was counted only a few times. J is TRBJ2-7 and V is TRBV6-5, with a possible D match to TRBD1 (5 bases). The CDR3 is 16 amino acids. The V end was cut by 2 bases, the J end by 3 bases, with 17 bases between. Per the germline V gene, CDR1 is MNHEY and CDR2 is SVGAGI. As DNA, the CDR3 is TGTGCCAGCAGTTACGCCGTAGGCAGGGCGAACTACGAGCAGTACTTC. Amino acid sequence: CASSYAVGRANYEQYF.

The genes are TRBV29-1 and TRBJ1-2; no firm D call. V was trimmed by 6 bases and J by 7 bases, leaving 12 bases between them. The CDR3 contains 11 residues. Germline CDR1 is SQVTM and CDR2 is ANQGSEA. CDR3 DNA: TGCAGCGTGGACTCACCCCTTGGCTACACCTTC. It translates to CSVDSPLGYTF.